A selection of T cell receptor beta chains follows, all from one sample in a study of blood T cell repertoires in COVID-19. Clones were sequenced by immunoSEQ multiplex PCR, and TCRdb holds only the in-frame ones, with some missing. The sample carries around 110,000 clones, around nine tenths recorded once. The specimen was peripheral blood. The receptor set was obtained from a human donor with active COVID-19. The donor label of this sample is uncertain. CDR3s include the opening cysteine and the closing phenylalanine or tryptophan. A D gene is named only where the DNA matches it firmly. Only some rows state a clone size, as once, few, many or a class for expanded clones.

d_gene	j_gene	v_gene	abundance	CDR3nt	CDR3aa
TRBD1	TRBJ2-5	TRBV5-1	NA	TGCGCCAGCAGCTCCTACGGGACAGAAGAGACCCAGTACTTC	CASSSYGTEETQYF
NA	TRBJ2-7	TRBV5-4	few	TGTGCCAGCAGCTTGGGGTTAGCGGCCTCCTACGAGCAGTACTTC	CASSLGLAASYEQYF
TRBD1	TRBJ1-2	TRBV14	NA	TGTGCCAGCAGCCATGATGGTAACAGGGGAACCGCCTATGGCTACACCTTC	CASSHDGNRGTAYGYTF
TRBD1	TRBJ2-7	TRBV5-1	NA	TGCGCCAGCAGCTTGGGAGATTGGGACAGAGAAGGCGTCGTGAATTCCTACGAGCAGTACTTC	CASSLGDWDREGVVNSYEQYF
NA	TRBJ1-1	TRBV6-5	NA	TGTGCCAGCAGTTACTCGGGGGGGATGAACACTGAAGCTTTCTTT	CASSYSGGMNTEAFF
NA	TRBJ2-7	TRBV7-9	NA	TGTGCCAGCAGCTTAGGGGAGGTCTCCTACGAGCAGTACTTC	CASSLGEVSYEQYF
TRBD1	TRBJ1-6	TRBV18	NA	TGTGCCAGCTCACCTGGACAGGGTAATTCACCCCTCCACTTT	CASSPGQGNSPLHF
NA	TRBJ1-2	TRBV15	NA	TGTGCCACCAGCAGAGAGCTAAGTTCTAACTATGGCTACACCTTC	CATSRELSSNYGYTF
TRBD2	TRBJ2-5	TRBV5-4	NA	TGTGCCAGCAGCTTGGTAGCGGGGACCCAAGAGACCCAGTACTTC	CASSLVAGTQETQYF
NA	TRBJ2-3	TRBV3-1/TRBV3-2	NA	TGTGCCAGCAGCCAAGCTATAGTGGCGGGACCGGAGCCAGATACGCAGTATTTT	CASSQAIVAGPEPDTQYF
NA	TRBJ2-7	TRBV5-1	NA	TGCGCCAGCAGCCTCGGGTCCCAATACGAGCAGTACTTC	CASSLGSQYEQYF
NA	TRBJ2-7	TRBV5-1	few	TGCGCCAGCAGCCTCTACTCCTACGAGCAGTACTTC	CASSLYSYEQYF
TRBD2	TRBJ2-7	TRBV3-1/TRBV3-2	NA	TGTGCCAGCAGCCGAGGAGGGACTAGCGGGGATTACGAGCAGTACTTC	CASSRGGTSGDYEQYF
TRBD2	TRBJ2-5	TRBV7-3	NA	TGTGCCAGCAGCTTACTCGGCGGGGGGCGAGAGACCCAGTACTTC	CASSLLGGGRETQYF
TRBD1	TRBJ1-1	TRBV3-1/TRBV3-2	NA	TGTGCCAGCAGCCCTATCGTGGGACAGGGGGTTCGGATATCTGAAGCTTTCTTT	CASSPIVGQGVRISEAFF
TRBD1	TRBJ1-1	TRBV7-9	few	TGTGCCAGCAGCTTATCGTCAGGGGGACTGGGAGAAGCTTTCTTT	CASSLSSGGLGEAFF
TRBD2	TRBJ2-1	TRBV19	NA	TGTGCCAGTAGTGCATCTAGCGGGGGGTATTACAATGAGCAGTTCTTC	CASSASSGGYYNEQFF
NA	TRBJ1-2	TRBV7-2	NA	TGTGCCAGCAGCTCGCGGCCCGACTATGGCTACACCTTC	CASSSRPDYGYTF
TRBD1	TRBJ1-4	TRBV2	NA	TGTGCCAGCAGGGGGACAGGGCGTGAGGAACTGTTTTTT	CASRGTGREELFF
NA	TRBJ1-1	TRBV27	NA	TGTGCCAGCAGTCTTCGGGGGGGTGAAGCTTTCTTT	CASSLRGGEAFF
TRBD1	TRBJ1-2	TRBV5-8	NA	TGTGCCAGCAGCTCAGACAGGGGGCTGGGTGGCTACACCTTC	CASSSDRGLGGYTF
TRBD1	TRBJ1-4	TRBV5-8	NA	TGTGCCAGCAGCCCCGGACAGGGAAGGGTTGAAAAACTGTTTTTT	CASSPGQGRVEKLFF
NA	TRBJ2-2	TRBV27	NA	TGTGCCAGCATCGGCACCGGGGAGCTGTTTTTT	CASIGTGELFF
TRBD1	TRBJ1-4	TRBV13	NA	TGTGCCAGCAGCTCAAAGACAGGGTCTTATGAAAAACTGTTTTTT	CASSSKTGSYEKLFF
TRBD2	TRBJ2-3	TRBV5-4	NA	TGTGCCAGCAGCTTGTCTAGCGGGGAGAGCACAGATACGCAGTATTTT	CASSLSSGESTDTQYF
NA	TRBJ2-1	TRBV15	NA	TGTGCCACCAGCAGGACCGGGACTCGGGGTGAGCAGTTCTTC	CATSRTGTRGEQFF
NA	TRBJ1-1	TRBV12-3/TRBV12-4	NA	TGTGCCAGCACCCCCAGTGTGAACACTGAAGCTTTCTTT	CASTPSVNTEAFF
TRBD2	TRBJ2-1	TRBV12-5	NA	TGTGCTAGTGGGGCCCCCCAGGCTAGCGGGGGGGCGGGTGAGCAGTTCTTC	CASGAPQASGGAGEQFF
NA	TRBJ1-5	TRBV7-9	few	TGTGCCAGCAGCTCAGAGGGCGCTGGCGGTCAGCCCCAGCATTTT	CASSSEGAGGQPQHF
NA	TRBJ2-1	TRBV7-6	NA	TGTGCCAGCAGCTTAGGCGCAGGAAGATCCTACAATGAGCAGTTCTTC	CASSLGAGRSYNEQFF
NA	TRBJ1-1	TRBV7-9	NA	TGTGCCAGCAGCGTACAGGAGAAACCCAACACTGAAGCTTTCTTT	CASSVQEKPNTEAFF
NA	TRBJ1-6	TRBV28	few	TGTGCCAGCAGCCCTGCAGGGAATTCACCCCTCCACTTT	CASSPAGNSPLHF
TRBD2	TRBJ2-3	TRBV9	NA	TGTGCCAGCAGCGTAGGGCTAGCGGGGGGTGTCGGCACAGATACGCAGTATTTT	CASSVGLAGGVGTDTQYF
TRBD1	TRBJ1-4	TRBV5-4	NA	TGTGCCAGCAGCCCTGGACAGGGAAGAGAAAAACTGTTTTTT	CASSPGQGREKLFF
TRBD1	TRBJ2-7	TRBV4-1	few	TGCGCCAGCAGCCAGTCCTCGGTCACAGGGGGACTCTTACACGACCGGGAGCAGTACTTC	CASSQSSVTGGLLHDREQYF
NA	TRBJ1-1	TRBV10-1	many	TGCGCCAGCAGTGACGGGGGGGGCACTGAAGCTTTCTTT	CASSDGGGTEAFF
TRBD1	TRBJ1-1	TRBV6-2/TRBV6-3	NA	TGTGCCAGCAGTTACCCCGACAGGGATGCTGAAGCTTTCTTT	CASSYPDRDAEAFF
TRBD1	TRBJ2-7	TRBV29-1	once	TGCAGCGTTCAGGGACAGGGGGGCGAGCAGTACTTC	CSVQGQGGEQYF
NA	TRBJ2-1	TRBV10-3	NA	TGTGCCATCAGTGAGTCAGGGGGGGGCTCCTACAATGAGCAGTTCTTC	CAISESGGGSYNEQFF
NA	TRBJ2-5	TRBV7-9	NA	TGTGCCAGCAGCTCAGGACAGTATGAGACCCAGTACTTC	CASSSGQYETQYF